A single sample is the source of the 17 T cell receptor beta chains below, sequenced in a study of CD8 T cells in ankylosing spondylitis (dated by TCRdb to 2017 to 2019). The library was prepared using 5' RACE. Sequencing instrument: Illumina HiSeq 2500. TCRdb redid the processing of the public reads, applying fastp at Q25 and MiXCR, and retained in-frame beta chains. Each entry merges the rows of one CDR3 protein and shows their most common DNA and genes. The sample table contains about 150,000 distinct CDR3 sequences; only one count was recorded for 25% to 35% of them. The ten largest clones represent approximately 6% of the sample. Sequencing was done on a sample of synovial fluid, either unsorted or a sorted T cell fraction (not recorded which). These receptors were collected from a male donor with ankylosing spondylitis.

The genes are TRBV12-3 or TRBV12-4 and TRBJ1-1; D remains ambiguous. The CDR3 totals 13 residues. Trimming removed 1 base from V and 3 bases from J, with 6 bases in between. CDR3 in amino acids: CASSLGIYTEAFF. CDR3 in DNA: TGTGCCAGCAGTTTAGGTATCTACACTGAAGCTTTCTTT.

This clonotype turned up a few times. The rearrangement uses TRBV7-2 and TRBJ2-6; D unclear. This CDR3 region has 15 residues. Between the trimmed V and J ends, which lost 5 bases and 0 bases, there was a span of 8 bases. CDR1 is SGHTA, CDR2 FQGNSA, per germline. CDR3 nucleotides: TGTGCCAGCAGCCTTGTAGTCTCTGGGGCCAACGTCCTGACTTTC. This codes for CASSLVVSGANVLTF. Using reference TRBV7-2 and TRBJ2-6 for the parts outside the CDR3, the full variable domain is GAGVSQSPSNKVTEKGKDVELRCDPISGHTALYWYRQSLGQGLEFLIYFQGNSAPDKSGLPSDRFSAERTGGSVSTLTIQRTQQEDSAVYLCASSLVVSGANVLTFGAGSRLTVL.

The gene calls are TRBV2 and TRBJ1-2; TRBD1 matches 7 bases. V lost 1 base, J lost 5 bases, and 4 bases stayed unmatched. The CDR3 has 14 amino acids. Germline V gene lookup returns CDR1 SNHLY and CDR2 FYNNEI. The CDR3 bases are TGTGCCAGCAGTGAAGAGGGGGCGAGGTATGGCTACACCTTC. This translates into CASSEEGARYGYTF.

The CDR3 spells CASLGGAAAYSNQPQHF. The DNA for the CDR3 is TGTGCCAGCCTAGGCGGCGCGGCAGCTTATAGCAATCAGCCCCAGCATTTT. The V gene is TRBV28, the J gene TRBJ1-5, with D unclear. V was trimmed by 8 bases and J by 0 bases, leaving 20 bases between them. The V gene's germline CDR1 is MDHEN and CDR2 SYDVKM. This CDR3 has 17 residues.

This clonotype occurred a few times. The J gene is TRBJ2-3, the V gene TRBV12-3 or TRBV12-4; no firm D call. V was shortened by 1 base and J by 1 base, with 6 bases between the two germline ends. This CDR3 has 14 amino acids. This CDR3 reads CASSLGRRTDTQYF. The CDR3 nucleotides read TGTGCCAGCAGTTTAGGAAGGCGCACAGATACGCAGTATTTT.

This clonotype came up a few times. CDR3: CASSPPLALPYNEQFF. The CDR3 bases are TGTGCCAGCTCACCACCTCTAGCTCTTCCCTACAATGAGCAGTTCTTC. The V call is TRBV18, the J call TRBJ2-1; D is perhaps TRBD2 (5 bases). V was clipped by 0 bases and J by 2 bases, with 11 bases between them. Germline V CDR1 and CDR2: KGHSH, LQKENI. This CDR3 has 16 amino acids.

This clonotype was seen repeatedly, ten times or more. The CDR3: CAISPNSYEQFF. The CDR3 DNA reads as TGTGCCATCAGTCCAAATTCATATGAGCAGTTCTTC. The genes are TRBV10-3 and TRBJ2-1, with D unresolved. Between the trimmed V and J ends, which lost 5 bases and 8 bases, there was a span of 10 bases. The germline CDR1 and CDR2 sequences are ENHRY and SYGVKD. This CDR3 is built from 12 residues.

The rearrangement joins TRBV5-6 to TRBJ2-1, with D unresolved. The CDR3 has 14 amino acids. The ends were cut back, 0 bases at V and 10 bases at J, with 14 bases in the middle. The germline gives CDR1 SGHDT, CDR2 YYEEEE. The CDR3 DNA follows: TGTGCCAGCAGCTTGGCTTTACAGCGCCCAGAGCAGTTCTTC. It codes for CASSLALQRPEQFF.

This clonotype was seen at least ten times. This chain links TRBV4-1 with TRBJ1-1; no definite D call. CDR1 is MGHRA and CDR2 is YSYEKL in the germline V gene. The V end lost 1 base, the J end lost 1 base, and 4 bases lay between the germline ends. The CDR3 loop spans 13 amino acids. The CDR3 coding sequence is TGCGCCAGCAGCCAAGCCGCGAACACTGAAGCTTTCTTT. Its translation is CASSQAANTEAFF.

This clonotype has just a few counts. The V call is TRBV7-2, the J call TRBJ2-7; 13 bases match TRBD2. This CDR3 has 15 amino acids. Germline V gene lookup returns CDR1 SGHTA and CDR2 FQGNSA. The trim removed 3 bases at V and 2 bases at J, leaving 1 base unmatched. The CDR3 DNA is TGTGCCAGCAGCTTCACTAGCGGGAGGGCCTACGAGCAGTACTTC. Translation: CASSFTSGRAYEQYF.

This clonotype was observed a few times. The CDR3 coding sequence is TGTGCCAGCACCGTGGGTGGGGATAATTCACCCCTCCACTTT. Protein: CASTVGGDNSPLHF. V usage is TRBV12-3 or TRBV12-4 and J usage is TRBJ1-6, with D unclear. V was shortened by 7 bases and J by 5 bases, with 12 bases between the two germline ends. The CDR3 length is 14 residues.

This clonotype was seen ten or more times. The gene calls are TRBV7-6 and TRBJ2-1; 11 nucleotides match TRBD2. CDR1 is SGHVS and CDR2 is FNYEAQ in the germline V gene. This CDR3 is 16 amino acids long. The J segment lost 0 bases and the V segment lost 6 bases, leaving 4 bases of the junction unmatched. This CDR3 is CASRPLAGGSYNEQFF. CDR3 bases: TGTGCCAGCAGGCCTCTAGCGGGAGGCTCCTACAATGAGCAGTTCTTC.

The V call is TRBV20-1, the J call TRBJ2-5; 11 nucleotides match TRBD2. Looked up from germline, CDR1 is DFQATT and CDR2 is SNEGSKA (reference sequence). This CDR3 has 15 residues. Germline trimming cut 5 bases from V and 5 bases from J; bases unmatched to any gene: 10. CDR3 protein: CSAETSGRLLETQYF. CDR3 sequence (DNA): TGCAGTGCTGAAACTAGCGGGAGACTGTTGGAGACCCAGTACTTC.

This clonotype was detected only a few times. This chain uses TRBV29-1 with TRBJ2-1; 7 bases line up with TRBD2. The germline V gene has CDR1 SQVTM and CDR2 ANQGSEA. V shed 6 bases and J 7 bases; nucleotides not matched to a gene: 6. CDR3 length: 12 residues. This chain's CDR3 is CSVSRGENEQFF. The DNA of the CDR3 is TGCAGCGTCAGCCGGGGGGAGAATGAGCAGTTCTTC.

The sample holds many counts of this clonotype. The V and J genes are TRBV10-3 and TRBJ1-1; a weak D match, TRBD1 (6 bases). The CDR3 length is 13 residues. The V end lost 4 bases, the J end lost 5 bases, and 11 bases lay between the germline ends. Germline CDR1 reads ENHRY; CDR2 reads SYGVKD. The CDR3 spells CAISGDQGTEAFF. The CDR3 region has the DNA TGTGCCATCAGTGGGGACCAGGGGACTGAAGCTTTCTTT.

In its sample, this clonotype was seen a few times. The chain links TRBV7-8 to TRBJ2-1, with 9 bases aligning to TRBD2. From germline, CDR1 is SGHVS and CDR2 FQNEAQ. The CDR3 consists of 15 residues. Trimming cost V 1 base and J 8 bases; bases outside gene matches: 6. CDR3 sequence reads: CASSLVSGSGYEQFF. DNA for the CDR3: TGTGCCAGCAGCTTAGTTAGCGGGAGTGGCTATGAGCAGTTCTTC. The full variable domain, completed using reference TRBV7-8 and TRBJ2-1, is GAGVSQSPRYKVAKRGQDVALRCDPISGHVSLFWYQQALGQGPEFLTYFQNEAQLDKSGLPSDRFFAERPEGSVSTLKIQRTQQEDSAVYLCASSLVSGSGYEQFFGPGTRLTVL.

This clonotype came up a few times. V usage is TRBV5-4 and J usage is TRBJ2-2, with 8 bases matching TRBD1. Per germline, CDR1 SGHNT and CDR2 YYREEE (reference sequence). This CDR3 has 16 residues. V trimming: 5 bases; J trimming: 3 bases; junction bases outside the gene matches: 9. As DNA, the CDR3 is TGTGCCAGCAGTAGGGCAGGGGGCGCGCACACCGGGGAGCTGTTTTTT. This gives the protein CASSRAGGAHTGELFF.